The 18 T cell receptor beta chains below were found in one sample sequenced in a study of response to subunit inactivated influenza vaccine. Using its own MiXCR run on the RT-PCR reads, TCRdb lists one record per CDR3 protein. The sample carries 550,000 to 600,000 distinct CDR3 sequences, 12% recorded once. The sample consisted of PBMCs from blood, taken on the day of vaccination. These receptor sequences come from a man aged 50 to 60 who received an inactivated influenza vaccine.

This clonotype was found a few times. The chain is built from TRBV15 and TRBJ2-5, with D possibly TRBD1 on 6 matching bases. Per the germline V gene, CDR1 is LNHNV and CDR2 is YYDKDF (reference sequence). V lost 5 bases and J 5 bases, leaving 18 bases between the germline ends. The CDR3 spans 15 residues. The CDR3 protein is CATSLRGLFGETQYF. In DNA, the CDR3 is TGTGCCACCAGCCTCAGGGGCCTGTTTGGGGAGACCCAGTACTTC.

This clonotype was detected a few times. This chain connects TRBV12-3 or TRBV12-4 to TRBJ2-7; TRBD2 matches 8 bases. Losses at the gene ends were 5 bases for V and 3 bases for J; bases not matched to a gene: 6. The CDR3 spans 14 residues. CDR3 residues: CASSGTSLGYEQYF. In DNA, the CDR3 is TGTGCCAGCAGTGGGACTAGTTTAGGCTACGAGCAGTACTTC.

V is TRBV24-1 and J is TRBJ2-2; no clear D. This CDR3 has 16 amino acids. The V gene's germline CDR1 is KGHDR and CDR2 SFDVKD. V was shortened by 4 bases and J by 4 bases, with 15 bases between the two germline ends. This chain's CDR3 is CATSEGSMQITGELFF. DNA of the CDR3: TGTGCCACCAGTGAGGGGTCTATGCAAATCACCGGGGAGCTGTTTTTT.

The rearrangement joins TRBV7-2 to TRBJ2-7; 7 positions agree with TRBD1. With 8 bases clipped from V and 6 bases from J, the junction kept 13 bases outside the gene matches. CDR3 length: 14 amino acids. Germline CDR1 is SGHTA and CDR2 is FQGNSA. CDR3 amino acids: CASDLQGLSGEQYF. CDR3 in DNA: TGTGCCAGCGACTTACAGGGGCTTTCTGGCGAGCAGTACTTC. Supplemented by reference TRBV7-2 and TRBJ2-7, the full variable domain reads GAGVSQSPSNKVTEKGKDVELRCDPISGHTALYWYRQSLGQGLEFLIYFQGNSAPDKSGLPSDRFSAERTGGSVSTLTIQRTQQEDSAVYLCASDLQGLSGEQYFGPGTRLTVT.

This clonotype turned up a few times. The chain links TRBV5-1 to TRBJ2-7; 10 bases agree with TRBD2. V gave up 4 bases and J gave up 2 bases; unmatched junction bases: 6. Germline CDR1 is SGHRS and CDR2 is YFSETQ. This CDR3 has 15 residues. Here the CDR3 reads CASSASGSLAYEQYF. For the CDR3, the DNA is TGCGCCAGCAGCGCTAGCGGGAGCCTCGCCTACGAGCAGTACTTC.

The gene calls are TRBV7-9 and TRBJ2-5; TRBD1 matches 7 bases. Trimming cost V 3 bases and J 5 bases; bases outside gene matches: 6. Germline V CDR1 and CDR2: SEHNR, FQNEAQ (reference sequence). This CDR3 is built from 14 residues. CDR3 nucleotides: TGTGCCAGCAGCTTCGGACAGGCCGCGGAGACCCAGTACTTC. It specifies CASSFGQAAETQYF.

In its sample, this clonotype was seen many times. This chain uses TRBV25-1 with TRBJ1-1, with a weak D call TRBD1 (6 bases). CDR1 and CDR2 (germline): MGHDK, SYGVNS. The CDR3 runs 12 residues. Trimming cost V 8 bases and J 4 bases, with 11 bases left between them. CDR3 in DNA: TGTGCCAGCTCACAACAGGGCACTGAAGCTTTCTTT. This translates into CASSQQGTEAFF.

This rearrangement joins TRBV24-1 to TRBJ2-2; D is unclear. The CDR3 has 14 residues. CDR1 KGHDR and CDR2 SFDVKD come from the germline V gene. V was trimmed by 9 bases and J by 1 base, leaving 11 bases between them. In DNA form, the CDR3 reads TGTGCCACCCGTCGGGCAGGGAACACCGGGGAGCTGTTTTTT. Protein sequence: CATRRAGNTGELFF.

Ten or more counts support this clonotype. This chain links TRBV11-1 with TRBJ2-6; D is ambiguous. Germline CDR1 reads SGHAT; CDR2 reads FQDESV (reference sequence). This CDR3 is 18 amino acids long. The ends were cut back, 1 base at V and 0 bases at J, with 13 bases in the middle. For the CDR3, the DNA is TGTGCCAGCAGCTTAGGACGGATATCCTTCTCTGGGGCCAACGTCCTGACTTTC. Translated: CASSLGRISFSGANVLTF.

This clonotype was seen a few times. The rearrangement joins TRBV7-9 to TRBJ2-7; tentative D call: TRBD1 (6 bases). V dropped 0 bases and J dropped 6 bases, with 9 bases sitting between them. Germline V gives CDR1 SEHNR, CDR2 FQNEAQ (reference sequence). The CDR3 contains 13 residues. The DNA for the CDR3 is TGTGCCAGCAGCTTAGCTGGACAGCCCGAGCAGTACTTC. As protein: CASSLAGQPEQYF. Full variable domain (remainder filled in from reference TRBV7-9 and TRBJ2-7): DTGVSQNPRHKITKRGQNVTFRCDPISEHNRLYWYRQTLGQGPEFLTYFQNEAQLEKSRLLSDRFSAERPKGSFSTLEIQRTEQGDSAMYLCASSLAGQPEQYFGPGTRLTVT.

This clonotype came up many times. The V call is TRBV5-4, the J call TRBJ2-3; 7 nucleotides line up with TRBD2. The CDR3 is 13 residues long. With 1 base clipped from V and 6 bases from J, the junction kept 2 bases outside the gene matches. Germline V gives CDR1 SGHNT, CDR2 YYREEE (reference sequence). The CDR3 bases are TGTGCCAGCAGCTTGCGGGGAGGGGATACGCAGTATTTT. Its protein product is CASSLRGGDTQYF.

The J gene is TRBJ1-4, the V gene TRBV12-3 or TRBV12-4; possibly TRBD1 for D (5 bases). V was clipped by 2 bases and J by 8 bases, with 12 bases between them. This CDR3 is 14 amino acids long. DNA for the CDR3: TGTGCCAGCAGTTTAAGCCGGGGGAACGAAAAACTGTTTTTT. This sequence encodes CASSLSRGNEKLFF.

The chain carries TRBV20-1 and TRBJ2-4; no firm D call. The germline V and J ends were trimmed by 3 bases and 0 bases, with 9 bases remaining between them. Germline CDR1 is DFQATT and CDR2 is SNEGSKA (reference sequence). The CDR3 runs to 14 residues. The CDR3 region is CSASMDLAKNIQYF. The CDR3 DNA reads as TGCAGTGCTAGTATGGATCTAGCCAAAAACATTCAGTACTTC.

In this sample, this clonotype turned up a few times. The genes are TRBV6-1 and TRBJ2-1; 9 positions match TRBD2. V was clipped by 4 bases and J by 0 bases; unmatched bases: 4. This CDR3 is built from 16 residues. Germline loops: CDR1 MNHNS, CDR2 SASEGT. The CDR3 DNA reads as TGTGCCAGCAGTGTCCTAGCGGGAAGCTCCTACAATGAGCAGTTCTTC. Translating gives CASSVLAGSSYNEQFF.

The chain carries TRBV20-1 and TRBJ2-7; 9 nucleotides align to TRBD2. Germline-derived CDR1 and CDR2 are DFQATT and SNEGSKA (reference sequence). V was clipped by 1 base and J by 5 bases; unmatched bases: 6. The CDR3 sequence is 14 residues long. The CDR3 DNA reads as TGCAGTGCTAGAGGCGGGACTAGCCTCAACGAGCAGTACTTC. Amino acid sequence: CSARGGTSLNEQYF.

This clonotype was picked up a small number of times. J is TRBJ1-2 and V is TRBV28, with D unresolved. V was trimmed by 2 bases and J by 6 bases, leaving 13 bases between them. Looked up from germline, CDR1 is MDHEN and CDR2 is SYDVKM. The length of the CDR3 is 14 residues. CDR3 sequence reads: CASSLAGQFDGYTF. The CDR3 DNA follows: TGTGCCAGCAGTTTAGCGGGCCAGTTCGATGGCTACACCTTC.

V and J are TRBV3-1 and TRBJ2-1; 9 nucleotides agree with TRBD1. With 4 bases clipped from V and 4 bases from J, the junction kept 5 bases outside the gene matches. Germline CDR1 is LGHDT and CDR2 is YNNKEL (reference sequence). The CDR3 has 15 residues. CDR3 DNA sequence: TGTGCCAGCAGCCCCCGGACAGGGGCTTACAATGAGCAGTTCTTC. The encoded protein is CASSPRTGAYNEQFF.

The rearrangement uses TRBV20-1 and TRBJ1-1; D ambiguous. Deletions cut 6 bases from V and 0 bases from J, with 14 bases between. The CDR3 contains 14 residues. CDR1 and CDR2 from the germline V gene are DFQATT and SNEGSKA (reference sequence). CDR3 nucleotide sequence: TGCAGTGCCCAAAAACAGCCGTTGAACACTGAAGCTTTCTTT. Residues: CSAQKQPLNTEAFF.